The rows below give T cell receptor beta chains drawn from one sample of a study of blood T cells in healthy people across ages. TCRdb itself ran the 5' RACE reads through MiXCR, one entry per CDR3 protein. The table includes roughly 800,000 distinct CDR3 sequences, about 37% detected once. Sequencing was performed on blood. Receptors were obtained from a man aged 18 to 29 in good health. The CDR3 runs from the conserved cysteine through the conserved F or W. Fields, in order: D gene, clone size, V gene, J gene, CDR3 DNA, CDR3 protein. The D gene is left open where the match is weak. Clone size is shown for a subset of rows, as once, few, many or a class of expanded clone.

D: TRBD2; size: .; V: TRBV13; J: TRBJ2-7; DNA: TGTGCCAGCAGCCGCCGAACTAGCGGGAGGAAGTACTTC; CDR3: CASSRRTSGRKYF
D: .; size: .; V: TRBV5-5; J: TRBJ1-2; DNA: TGTGCCAGCAGCGTACAAGGCAGGGCCTATGGCTACACCTTC; CDR3: CASSVQGRAYGYTF
D: .; size: .; V: TRBV7-2; J: TRBJ2-1; DNA: TGTGTCAGCAGCCCGCCCAAACAGGCTAGTGAGCAGTTCTTC; CDR3: CVSSPPKQASEQFF
D: TRBD1; size: once; V: TRBV6-2/TRBV6-3; J: TRBJ2-5; DNA: TGTGCCAGTATGGACAGGGGTTATGAGCAGTACTTC; CDR3: CASMDRGYEQYF
D: .; size: .; V: TRBV28; J: TRBJ1-3; DNA: TGTGCCAGCAGTTTCGGCCGCTCTGGAAACACCATATATTTT; CDR3: CASSFGRSGNTIYF
D: .; size: many; V: TRBV20-1; J: TRBJ2-1; DNA: TGCAGTGGAGTCCCCGCGGGATACTACAATGAGCAGTTCTTC; CDR3: CSGVPAGYYNEQFF
D: .; size: .; V: TRBV9; J: TRBJ1-5; DNA: TGTGCCAGAAGCGTAGGAGGGGTGGGTCAGCCCCAGCATTTT; CDR3: CARSVGGVGQPQHF
D: TRBD1; size: .; V: TRBV27; J: TRBJ1-5; DNA: TGTGCCAGCAGTACAAGGACAGGGAGACAGCCCCAGCATTTT; CDR3: CASSTRTGRQPQHF
D: .; size: .; V: TRBV25-1; J: TRBJ2-1; DNA: TGTGCCAGCAGTGGACTAGGGAGCAGTGAGCAGTTCTTC; CDR3: CASSGLGSSEQFF
D: .; size: .; V: TRBV7-9; J: TRBJ1-2; DNA: TGTGCCAGCTCAATCTCCCTTGGCTACACCTTC; CDR3: CASSISLGYTF
D: .; size: .; V: TRBV6-6; J: TRBJ2-5; DNA: TGTGTCAGCAGTTACGCCGGGAGAGAGCAGTACTTC; CDR3: CVSSYAGREQYF
D: .; size: .; V: TRBV27; J: TRBJ2-5; DNA: TGTGCCAGCAGTGAACAGAGTGGACCAGTGGAAGAGACCCAGTACTTC; CDR3: CASSEQSGPVEETQYF
D: .; size: .; V: TRBV4-2; J: TRBJ1-2; DNA: TGTGCCAGCAGCCAAGATGAGATGATGAGTAACTATGGCTACACCTTC; CDR3: CASSQDEMMSNYGYTF
D: .; size: few; V: TRBV5-1; J: TRBJ1-1; DNA: TGCGCCAGCAGCTTTAGTGGGGATGAAGCTTTCTTT; CDR3: CASSFSGDEAFF
D: TRBD1; size: .; V: TRBV5-1; J: TRBJ1-5; DNA: TGCGCCAGCAGGGACGACAGGGGCCCTAGTCAGCCCCAGCATTTT; CDR3: CASRDDRGPSQPQHF
D: .; size: .; V: TRBV9; J: TRBJ2-3; DNA: TGTGCCAGCAGCGAGTACGGGGTAGATACGCAGTATTTT; CDR3: CASSEYGVDTQYF
D: .; size: once; V: TRBV9; J: TRBJ1-2; DNA: TGTGTCAGCAGCGTAGCTCCGGCAGTGGACTATGGCTACACCTTC; CDR3: CVSSVAPAVDYGYTF
D: .; size: few; V: TRBV13; J: TRBJ2-2; DNA: TGTGCCAGCAGCCCGTTTGGAGCCACCGGGGAGCTGTTTTTT; CDR3: CASSPFGATGELFF
D: TRBD1; size: .; V: TRBV12-3/TRBV12-4; J: TRBJ1-4; DNA: TGTGCCAGCAGTTTATTGCGGGACAGAGATGAAAAACTGTTTTTT; CDR3: CASSLLRDRDEKLFF
D: TRBD1; size: .; V: TRBV29-1; J: TRBJ1-1; DNA: TGCAGCGTTCGCGAACAGGGGGATTCGTGCGCTTTCTTT; CDR3: CSVREQGDSCAFF
D: .; size: .; V: TRBV7-9; J: TRBJ2-1; DNA: TGTGTCAGCAGCTTTGAACAGCCCCACAATGAGCAGTTCTTC; CDR3: CVSSFEQPHNEQFF
D: .; size: .; V: TRBV12-3/TRBV12-4; J: TRBJ2-3; DNA: TGTGCCAGCAGCCGTGACAGCTTGAGCGCAGATACGCAGTATTTT; CDR3: CASSRDSLSADTQYF
D: .; size: once; V: TRBV14; J: TRBJ2-5; DNA: TGTGCCAGCAGCTTGCTCGTAGAAGAGCAGTACTTC; CDR3: CASSLLVEEQYF
D: TRBD1; size: .; V: TRBV7-9; J: TRBJ1-6; DNA: TGTGCCAGCAGCTTAGCGAGTACAGGGGGTAATTCACCCCTCCACTTT; CDR3: CASSLASTGGNSPLHF
D: .; size: .; V: TRBV5-1; J: TRBJ1-3; DNA: TGCGCCAGCAGCTCGGACTGGGGTAACACCATATATTTT; CDR3: CASSSDWGNTIYF
D: TRBD1; size: few; V: TRBV10-3; J: TRBJ1-2; DNA: TGTGCCATCAGTGAGGCGGTAGGGACAGGCCGTGGCTACACCTTC; CDR3: CAISEAVGTGRGYTF
D: TRBD1; size: .; V: TRBV6-5; J: TRBJ2-1; DNA: TGTGCCAGCAATCGACAGGGCGCCGGTAATAATGAGCAGTTCTTC; CDR3: CASNRQGAGNNEQFF
D: .; size: few; V: TRBV5-1; J: TRBJ1-2; DNA: TGCGCCAGCAGCTTGGTTTCGGAGGTTGACTATGGCTACACCTTC; CDR3: CASSLVSEVDYGYTF
D: TRBD2; size: .; V: TRBV7-2; J: TRBJ2-5; DNA: TGTGCCAGCAGCGTAGAGGGGACTAGACGCTTGTACCAAGAGACCCAGTACTTC; CDR3: CASSVEGTRRLYQETQYF
D: .; size: .; V: TRBV20-1; J: TRBJ2-2; DNA: TGCAGTGCTTCCGGGGCTGAGGGGGAGCTGTTTTTT; CDR3: CSASGAEGELFF
D: TRBD2; size: .; V: TRBV12-3/TRBV12-4; J: TRBJ2-3; DNA: TGTGCCAGCAGGCCCTCCATAGCGGGAGACTTCTCAGATACGCAGTATTTT; CDR3: CASRPSIAGDFSDTQYF
D: .; size: .; V: TRBV20-1; J: TRBJ1-2; DNA: TGCAGTGCTCCCCGACCGACGTCGTACTATGGCTACACCTTC; CDR3: CSAPRPTSYYGYTF
D: .; size: .; V: TRBV3-1; J: TRBJ2-3; DNA: TGTGCCAGCAGCCAAGATAGGGGTCGAGGGCAGTATTTT; CDR3: CASSQDRGRGQYF
D: .; size: many; V: TRBV5-1; J: TRBJ2-2; DNA: TGCGCCAGCAGCTTGTCGGGCACCGGGGAGCTGTTTTTT; CDR3: CASSLSGTGELFF
D: TRBD1; size: .; V: TRBV2; J: TRBJ1-6; DNA: TGTGCCAGCAGTGAAGAGGGGACAGGTATTAATTCACCCCCCCACTTT; CDR3: CASSEEGTGINSPPHF